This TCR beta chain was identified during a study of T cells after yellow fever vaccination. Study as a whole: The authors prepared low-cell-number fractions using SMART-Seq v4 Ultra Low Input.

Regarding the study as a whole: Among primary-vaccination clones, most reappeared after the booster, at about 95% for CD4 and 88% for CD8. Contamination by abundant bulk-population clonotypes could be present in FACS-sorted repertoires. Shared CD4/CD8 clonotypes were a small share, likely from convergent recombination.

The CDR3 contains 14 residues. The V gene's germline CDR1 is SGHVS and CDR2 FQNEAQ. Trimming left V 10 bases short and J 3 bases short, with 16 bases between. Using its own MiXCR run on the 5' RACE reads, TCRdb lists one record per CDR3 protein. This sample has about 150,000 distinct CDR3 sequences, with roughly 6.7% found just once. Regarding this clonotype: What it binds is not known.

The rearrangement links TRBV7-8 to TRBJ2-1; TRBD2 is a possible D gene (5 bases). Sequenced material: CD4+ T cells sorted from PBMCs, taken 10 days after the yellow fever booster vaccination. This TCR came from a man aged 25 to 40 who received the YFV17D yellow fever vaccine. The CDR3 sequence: CATSEREFYNEQFF. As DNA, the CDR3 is TGTGCCACCTCTGAGAGGGAGTTCTACAATGAGCAGTTCTTC. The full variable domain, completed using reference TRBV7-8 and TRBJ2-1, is GAGVSQSPRYKVAKRGQDVALRCDPISGHVSLFWYQQALGQGPEFLTYFQNEAQLDKSGLPSDRFFAERPEGSVSTLKIQRTQQEDSAVYLCATSEREFYNEQFFGPGTRLTVL.